The present T cell receptor (beta chain) was sequenced within a study of human T cells and chemical hapten exposure (dated by TCRdb to the early 2020s). Study-level background: For sensitization, 2% DPC in acetone was applied to an approximately 2 cm by approximately 2 cm area of upper inner arm skin. Alopecia areata with under or over 50% scalp involvement, alopecia totalis and alopecia universalis were represented in the patient cohort, which was mostly female. Blood samples were taken from patients before sensitization (week 0) and at 2, 6 and about 24 weeks after DPC sensitization. Throughout the roughly 25-week study period, patients were also given weekly therapeutic DPC doses on the scalp. Libraries were combined into a pool for sequencing, and differences in TCR yield between samples came mainly from small differences in library volumes within the pool. Patch testing was performed on the upper back with Finn chambers containing 0.01% DPC, and the patch tests were scored after 6 days according to International Contact Dermatitis Research Group standards. Roughly 30 alopecia patients gave blood for TCR sequencing at one to four time points (pre-sensitization, 2, 6 and 24 weeks). Peripheral blood TCR repertoire changes were tracked in vivo in alopecia patients during primary and secondary sensitization to the hapten diphenylcyclopropenone (DPC). The full study reports these points: Patch test score correlated positively with the number of PT1 expanded TCRs, reaching significance at thresholds 8, 16 and 32 but not at 4. After repeated subsampling, changes were observed in the strength of the expansion versus patch-test correlation and in the threshold at which the correlation became significant. The number of TCRs above 1 in 1000 frequency did not change with DPC sensitization; there was no evidence of global repertoire structure alterations. Compared with pre-sensitization or healthy control sets, expanded TCRs formed significantly more large CDR3 similarity clusters, which is consistent with antigen-driven responses. Alopecia, a presumed autoimmune disease, was present in all patients, so the immune response of the patients might differ from that of healthy individuals.

Library method: RACE. Sequencing took place on a NextSeq 500. During library preparation, unique molecular identifiers were attached to individual cDNA molecules so that TCRs could be counted in a quantitative, reproducible way. Both TCR alpha and TCR beta chains were sequenced from each blood RNA sample. The study's processing was this. The median number of TCRs per sample was roughly 94,000, ranging from about 23,224 to 750,000. V, J and CDR3 annotation of the TCR reads was carried out using the Decombinator software suite. For PS versus PT1 abundance plots, all samples were subsampled to the same number of TCRs (28,000). TCRs were defined as expanded if absent before sensitization and observed at least eight times at the 2-week time point. Using fastp at Q25 and MiXCR, TCRdb reprocessed the public reads and kept productive beta chains. Each entry merges the rows of one CDR3 protein and shows their most common DNA and genes. It is TCRdb's table, rather than the study itself, that gives the V and J calls and clone size. This sample lists some 340,000 distinct CDR3 sequences; roughly 6.9% were detected once. The top ten clones comprise 7.5% to 9% of the sample.

The sample's time point, from its label and the paper: patch test 1, 2 weeks after DPC sensitization. According to the study, the label for this sample's treatment or condition signals: therapeutic diphenylcyclopropenone sensitization with weekly scalp DPC. Blood at each patch-test visit was drawn before the patch test was applied. Eligible patients were aged 18 to 70, diagnosed with alopecia, deemed suitable for DPC therapy, and excluded if pregnant. Unfractionated whole blood was collected in Tempus Blood RNA tubes, and total RNA was extracted from that blood. Ten or more counts support this clonotype. It lacks a known antigen. Base qualities are missing; no much larger clone stands one base away. Spanning cysteine to phenylalanine, the CDR3 consists of 16 amino acids. The only DNA kept is the CDR3, 48 bases in frame from the first base. V lost 1 base and J lost 3 bases; the stretch between them is 16 bases long. In the germline V gene, CDR1 corresponds to SGHTA and CDR2 to FQGNSA.

The sample was whole blood, taken in connection with sensitization to the hapten diphenylcyclopropenone (DPC). The chain employs TRBV7-2 and TRBJ2-7, with TRBD2 as a weak D call on 7 bases. This sequence was found in a woman younger than 35 with alopecia areata. Some clones in this sample may be carry-over from other donors' samples. CDR3 loop: CASSLVTGGQDYEQYF. The DNA is as follows: TGTGCCAGCAGCTTAGTGACCGGGGGGCAAGACTACGAGCAGTACTTC.